A single sample is the source of the 16 T cell receptor beta chains below, sequenced in a study of cytomegalovirus exposure and HLA in healthy donors. The PCR ran on 60 Vbeta and 13 Jbeta primers. The data were produced by immunoSEQ multiplex PCR, yet TCRdb's version contains in-frame clones alone and is incomplete. Among roughly 110,000 clones listed, over 65% were seen once. Material: PBMCs. Every receptor here comes from a female donor in good health and CMV-seronegative.

The CDR3 sequence is CASSDGSWQPQHF. The CDR3 region has the DNA TGTGCCAGCAGTGACGGGTCCTGGCAGCCCCAGCATTTT. The J gene is TRBJ1-5, the V gene TRBV25-1; D unclear. Germline V lookup: CDR1 MGHDK, CDR2 SYGVNS. V was shortened by 3 bases and J by 7 bases, with 10 bases between the two germline ends. The CDR3 length is 13 residues.

This chain joins TRBV21-1 and TRBJ1-2. TRBV21-1 represents a pseudogene. The CDR3 totals 15 residues. The CDR3, as DNA: TGTGCCAGCAGCACCAGAGGTCACTTCGAATATGGCTACACCTTC. Protein sequence: CASSTRGHFEYGYTF.

The CDR3 DNA reads as TGTGCCAGCGAAATGCATGCGGTTTCCTACGAGCAGTACTTC. Protein: CASEMHAVSYEQYF. J is TRBJ2-7 and V is TRBV2; D is unresolved. CDR3 length equals 14 residues. With 8 bases removed from V and 1 base from J, the gap between germline ends came to 15 bases. CDR1 SNHLY and CDR2 FYNNEI come from the germline V gene.

This rearrangement joins TRBV5-5 to TRBJ1-1; the match to TRBD1 covers 11 bases. Trimming removed 4 bases from V and 3 bases from J; junction bases left unmatched: 5. Germline CDR1 and CDR2: SGHKS and YYEKEE (reference sequence). The CDR3 loop spans 15 amino acids. The CDR3 loop is CASSPGTGGDTEAFF. CDR3 coding DNA: TGTGCCAGCAGCCCGGGGACAGGGGGGGACACTGAAGCTTTCTTT.

This sequence joins TRBV6-4 and TRBJ1-1, with D hard to call. Per the germline V gene, CDR1 is MRHNA and CDR2 is SNTAGT. The CDR3 length is 13 residues. Trimming removed 8 bases at V and 1 base at J, with 11 bases between. The CDR3 nucleotides read TGTGCCAGCCGGGGTCAGACGAACACTGAAGCTTTCTTT. This encodes CASRGQTNTEAFF.

The chain employs TRBV5-6 and TRBJ2-2, with D unresolved. The CDR3 is 14 residues long. CDR1 SGHDT and CDR2 YYEEEE come from the germline V gene. Trimming stripped 1 base from V and 5 bases from J, with 9 bases between. For the CDR3, the DNA is TGTGCCAGCAGCTTGTCTATAGCAACCGGGGAGCTGTTTTTT. Translation gives CASSLSIATGELFF. Filled out from reference TRBV5-6 and TRBJ2-2, the complete variable domain reads DAGVTQSPTHLIKTRGQQVTLRCSPKSGHDTVSWYQQALGQGPQFIFQYYEEEERQRGNFPDRFSGHQFPNYSSELNVNALLLGDSALYLCASSLSIATGELFFGEGSRLTVL.

V gene TRBV11-2 combines with J gene TRBJ1-1, with TRBD1 as a possible D gene (5 bases). Between the trimmed V and J ends, which lost 2 bases and 1 base, there was a span of 20 bases. Germline V gives CDR1 SGHAT, CDR2 FQNNGV. The CDR3 has 18 residues. CDR3 in amino acids: CASSLPGVTGGGNTEAFF. DNA of the CDR3: TGTGCCAGCAGCTTACCCGGGGTCACCGGGGGGGGGAACACTGAAGCTTTCTTT.

This chain uses TRBV7-9 with TRBJ2-7; 14 nucleotides match TRBD2. Trimming cost V 5 bases and J 3 bases; bases outside gene matches: 6. Germline V gives CDR1 SEHNR, CDR2 FQNEAQ (reference sequence). CDR3 length: 16 amino acids. The CDR3 bases are TGTGCCAGCAGCACGGGGACTAGCGGGAGAAACTACGAGCAGTACTTC. This translates into CASSTGTSGRNYEQYF.

This chain joins TRBV27 and TRBJ1-2, with D perhaps TRBD1 (5 bases). Germline CDR1 is MNHEY and CDR2 is SMNVEV (reference sequence). The CDR3 length is 16 residues. Trimming left V 0 bases short and J 4 bases short, with 15 bases between. The CDR3 region is CASSLSMDTTGYGYTF. CDR3 bases: TGTGCCAGCAGTTTATCGATGGACACGACGGGCTATGGCTACACCTTC.

In DNA form, the CDR3 reads TGTGCCAGCAGCCCAGGAGGACGGACCCCACCCTACGAGCAGTACTTC. Residues: CASSPGGRTPPYEQYF. J is TRBJ2-7 and V is TRBV9; possibly TRBD2 for D (5 bases). Trimming pared 4 bases from V and 2 bases from J, leaving 19 bases between. Per the germline V gene, CDR1 is SGDLS and CDR2 is YYNGEE. This CDR3 has 16 amino acids. The whole variable domain, remainder taken from reference TRBV9 and TRBJ2-7, is DSGVTQTPKHLITATGQRVTLRCSPRSGDLSVYWYQQSLDQGLQFLIQYYNGEERAKGNILERFSAQQFPDLHSELNLSSLELGDSALYFCASSPGGRTPPYEQYFGPGTRLTVT.

This clone has only one observation. The gene calls are TRBV13 and TRBJ2-3; D may be TRBD1 (7 bases). Trimming took 5 bases from V and 0 from J, leaving 15 bases between them. The CDR3 is 16 residues long. Germline lookup yields CDR1 PRHDT and CDR2 FYEKMQ (reference sequence). The CDR3 nucleotides read TGTGCCAGCAGCGGCGGGGACAGCACTAGCACAGATACGCAGTATTTT. This codes for CASSGGDSTSTDTQYF.

The chain carries TRBV2 and TRBJ1-5; maybe TRBD1 (6 bases). Germline loops: CDR1 SNHLY, CDR2 FYNNEI. CDR3 size: 14 residues. Trimming stripped 4 bases from V and 11 bases from J, with 18 bases between. The CDR3 protein is CASSARGLTGAQHF. Written as DNA, the CDR3 is TGTGCCAGCAGTGCCAGGGGCCTGACCGGGGCCCAGCATTTT.

This chain uses TRBV21-1 with TRBJ1-1. TRBV21-1 is deemed a pseudogene. CDR3 size: 14 residues. The CDR3 region is CASSTLVRDTEAFF. CDR3 nucleotide sequence: TGTGCCAGCAGCACCTTAGTCCGGGACACTGAAGCTTTCTTT.

The CDR3 DNA reads TGTGCCAGCAGGTTCCCCGGGACAGGGGCCTACGAGCAGTACTTC. Its protein is CASRFPGTGAYEQYF. V and J are TRBV2 and TRBJ2-7; TRBD1 aligns across 10 bases. The CDR3 is 15 residues long. CDR1 is SNHLY, CDR2 FYNNEI, per germline. The J segment lost 2 bases and the V segment lost 6 bases, leaving 7 bases of the junction unmatched.

The chain links TRBV9 to TRBJ2-5; 7 bases are shared with TRBD1. With 1 base clipped from V and 5 bases from J, the junction kept 8 bases outside the gene matches. CDR1 SGDLS and CDR2 YYNGEE come from the germline V gene. The CDR3 length is 15 residues. The DNA for the CDR3 is TGTGCCAGCAGCGTATATGACAGGGTTGTGGAGACCCAGTACTTC. Its translation: CASSVYDRVVETQYF.

Here the CDR3 DNA reads TGTGCCAGCAGCTTGGTTCGGGGGGACGGAGGCTACACCTTC. This sequence encodes CASSLVRGDGGYTF. This chain uses TRBV5-5 with TRBJ1-2; D may be TRBD1 (5 bases). Trimming removed 0 bases from V and 8 bases from J, with 14 bases in between. Germline CDR1 reads SGHKS; CDR2 reads YYEKEE (reference sequence). This CDR3 contains 14 residues.